A selection of T cell receptor beta chains follows, all from one sample in a study of shared clonotypes between healthy human individuals. Clones were sequenced by immunoSEQ multiplex PCR, and TCRdb holds only the in-frame ones, with some missing. The table lists approximately 980,000 clones, around 80% of them singletons. The sample consisted of memory CD4+ T cells sorted from blood. These receptors came from a man aged 18 to 30 in good health. CDR3s include the opening cysteine and the closing phenylalanine or tryptophan. A D gene is named only where the DNA matches it firmly. Clone size, where shown, is once, few, many, or a class for clones that have expanded.

>TRBJ1-3|TRBV5-1|16|NA|NA
CASSPHSTFSGNTIYF
TGCGCCAGCAGCCCCCACAGCACCTTCTCTGGAAACACCATATATTTT
>TRBJ1-1|TRBV11-2|14|NA|NA
CASSYAMLNTEAFF
TGTGCCAGCAGCTACGCCATGCTGAACACTGAAGCTTTCTTT
>TRBJ1-4|TRBV5-1|14|NA|TRBD1
CASSPDRDDEKLFF
TGCGCCAGCTCCCCGGACAGGGACGATGAAAAACTGTTTTTT
>TRBJ1-1|TRBV2|13|NA|NA
CASSDRERTEAFF
TGTGCCAGCAGTGACAGGGAAAGGACTGAAGCTTTCTTT
>TRBJ2-7|TRBV6-6|15|NA|NA
CASRRRGEGTYEQYF
TGTGCCAGCCGCCGCCGGGGCGAAGGAACCTACGAGCAGTACTTC
>TRBJ2-7|TRBV6-6|12|NA|NA
CATSQGETEQYF
TGTGCCACCAGCCAGGGAGAAACAGAGCAGTACTTC
>TRBJ2-7|TRBV5-1|16|NA|TRBD2
CASSRAGLAGGNEQYF
TGCGCCAGCAGCCGCGCGGGACTAGCGGGGGGTAACGAGCAGTACTTC
>TRBJ2-7|TRBV7-6|16|NA|NA
CASSLNPAAGAHEQYF
TGTGCCAGCAGCTTAAACCCCGCGGCAGGGGCCCACGAGCAGTACTTC
>TRBJ2-5|TRBV9|14|NA|TRBD2
CASSVLAGVETQYF
TGTGCCAGCAGCGTTCTAGCGGGAGTAGAGACCCAGTACTTC
>TRBJ1-5|TRBV4-1|15|many|NA
CASSQDLRGNQPQHF
TGCGCCAGCAGCCAAGATCTCCGGGGCAATCAGCCCCAGCATTTT
>TRBJ1-1|TRBV5-1|14|NA|NA
CASSLIQGPTEAFF
TGCGCCAGCAGCTTGATCCAGGGGCCGACTGAAGCTTTCTTT
>TRBJ2-3|TRBV25-1|15|NA|TRBD2
CASGRAGVGTDTQYF
TGTGCCAGCGGCCGAGCGGGAGTGGGCACAGATACGCAGTATTTT
>TRBJ2-5|TRBV9|13|NA|NA
CASSDGKQETQYF
TGTGCCAGCAGCGACGGAAAACAAGAGACCCAGTACTTC
>TRBJ2-2|TRBV30|14|NA|NA
CAWSGPGLAGELFF
TGTGCCTGGAGTGGCCCGGGTTTGGCCGGGGAGCTGTTTTTT
>TRBJ2-5|TRBV14|13|NA|NA
CASSRGFQETQYF
TGTGCCAGCAGCCGCGGGTTCCAGGAGACCCAGTACTTC
>TRBJ1-1|TRBV29-1|12|NA|NA
CSVDVAGTEAFF
TGCAGCGTGGACGTTGCCGGGACTGAAGCTTTCTTT
>TRBJ1-6|TRBV11-3|13|NA|NA
CASSLDRGDPLHF
TGTGCCAGCAGCTTAGATCGAGGGGATCCCCTCCACTTT
>TRBJ1-2|TRBV7-9|13|NA|TRBD1
CASSLPGGSGYTF
TGTGCCAGCAGCCTGCCAGGGGGCTCTGGCTACACCTTC
>TRBJ1-4|TRBV15|13|NA|NA
CATSRGLNEKLFF
TGTGCCACCAGCAGGGGGCTAAATGAAAAACTGTTTTTT
>TRBJ1-2|TRBV27|15|NA|NA
CASSPRVGADYGYTF
TGTGCCAGCAGTCCCCGGGTAGGGGCGGACTATGGCTACACCTTC
>TRBJ2-3|TRBV2|14|few|NA
CASSVWRAVDTQYF
TGTGCCAGCAGTGTATGGAGGGCCGTGGATACGCAGTATTTT
>TRBJ2-3|TRBV5-1|16|NA|TRBD2
CASSALASGGTDTQYF
TGCGCCAGCAGCGCCCTGGCTAGCGGGGGCACAGATACGCAGTATTTT